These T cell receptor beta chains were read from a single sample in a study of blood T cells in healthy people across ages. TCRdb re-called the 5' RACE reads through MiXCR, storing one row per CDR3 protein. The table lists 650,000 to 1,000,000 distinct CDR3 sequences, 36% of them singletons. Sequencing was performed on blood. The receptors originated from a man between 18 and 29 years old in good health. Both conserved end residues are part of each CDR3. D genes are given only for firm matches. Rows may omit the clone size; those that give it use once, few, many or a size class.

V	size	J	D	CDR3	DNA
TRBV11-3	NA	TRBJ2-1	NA	CASSRRGPRSYNEQFF	TGTGCCAGCAGCAGGCGGGGGCCACGCTCCTACAATGAGCAGTTCTTC
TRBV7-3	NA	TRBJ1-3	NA	CASSSAGPGNTIYF	TGTGCCAGCAGCTCCGCGGGACCAGGAAACACCATATATTTT
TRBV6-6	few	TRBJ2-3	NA	CASSYSRAGTDTQYF	TGTGCCAGCAGTTACTCGAGGGCTGGCACAGATACGCAGTATTTT
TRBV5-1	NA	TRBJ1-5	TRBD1	CASREWTGDAGQPQHF	TGCGCCAGCAGAGAATGGACAGGGGACGCTGGTCAGCCCCAGCATTTT
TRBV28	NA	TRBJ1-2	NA	CASETELGRRDYGYTF	TGTGCCAGCGAGACCGAATTAGGGCGGAGGGACTATGGCTACACCTTC
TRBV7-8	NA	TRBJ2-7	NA	CACSLRYTGSYEQYF	TGTGCCTGCAGCCTCAGATACACAGGGTCCTACGAGCAGTACTTC
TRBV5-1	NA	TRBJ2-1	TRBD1	CTSSPGQGSCNEQFF	TGCACCAGCAGCCCCGGACAGGGCTCCTGCAATGAGCAGTTCTTC
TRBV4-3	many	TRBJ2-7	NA	CASSQASGISYEQYF	TGCGCCAGCAGCCAAGCTTCAGGGATCTCCTACGAGCAGTACTTC
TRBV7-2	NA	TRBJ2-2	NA	CASMIHLDTGELFF	TGTGCCAGCATGATTCACCTCGACACCGGGGAGCTGTTTTTT
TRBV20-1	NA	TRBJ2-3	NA	CSASPLLGRGNPRLTQYF	TGCAGTGCTAGTCCCCTCCTAGGGCGGGGAAACCCAAGACTTACGCAGTATTTT
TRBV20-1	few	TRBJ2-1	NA	CSARDWPFNEQFF	TGCAGTGCTAGAGATTGGCCTTTCAATGAGCAGTTCTTC
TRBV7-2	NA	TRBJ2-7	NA	CASSLYWRSYEQYF	TGTGCCAGCAGCTTATATTGGCGCTCCTACGAGCAGTACTTC
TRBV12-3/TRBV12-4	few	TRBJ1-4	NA	CASRSRAYTATNEKLFF	TGTGCCAGCAGAAGCCGGGCCTATACCGCAACTAATGAAAAACTGTTTTTT
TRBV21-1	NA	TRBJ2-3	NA	CASSPGGDRAQDTQYF	TGTGCCAGCAGCCCAGGGGGGGACAGGGCCCAAGATACGCAGTATTTT
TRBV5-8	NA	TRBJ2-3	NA	CASSLEGVGTDTQYF	TGTGCCAGCAGCTTGGAGGGAGTAGGCACAGATACGCAGTATTTT
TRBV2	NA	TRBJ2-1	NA	CASRASSSYNEQFF	TGTGCCAGCAGGGCGTCCAGCTCCTACAATGAGCAGTTCTTC
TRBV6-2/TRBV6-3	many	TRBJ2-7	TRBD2	CASSYGTIYEQYF	TGTGCCAGCAGTTACGGGACTATCTACGAGCAGTACTTC
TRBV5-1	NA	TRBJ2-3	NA	CAGRGGNRDTQYF	TGCGCCGGCAGGGGCGGGAATCGGGATACGCAGTATTTT
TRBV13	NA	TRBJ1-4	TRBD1	CASSSFEGTGDEKLFF	TGTGCCAGCAGCTCGTTCGAGGGGACAGGGGATGAAAAACTGTTTTTT
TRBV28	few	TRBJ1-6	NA	CASSRPFPNSPLHF	TGTGCCAGCAGTCGGCCCTTCCCTAATTCACCCCTCCACTTT
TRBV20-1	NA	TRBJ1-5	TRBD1	CSALDRGHQPQHF	TGCAGTGCTCTGGACAGGGGCCATCAGCCCCAGCATTTT
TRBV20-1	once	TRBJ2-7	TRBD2	CSARTGTSGYNEQYF	TGCAGTGCTAGAACTGGGACTAGCGGTTACAATGAGCAGTACTTC
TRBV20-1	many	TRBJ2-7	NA	CSAKRGGASYEQYF	TGCAGTGCCAAAAGGGGGGGGGCCTCCTACGAGCAGTACTTC
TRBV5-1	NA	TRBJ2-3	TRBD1	CASSAIIDREGDTQYF	TGCGCCAGCAGCGCAATTATTGACAGGGAAGGAGATACGCAGTATTTT
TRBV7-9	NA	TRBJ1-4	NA	CASSPRQSTNEKLFF	TGTGCCAGCAGCCCCCGACAGTCAACTAATGAAAAACTGTTTTTT
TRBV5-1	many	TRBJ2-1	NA	CASSLEQVLLHNEQFF	TGCGCCAGCAGCTTGGAACAGGTACTTCTCCACAATGAGCAGTTCTTC
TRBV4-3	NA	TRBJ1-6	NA	CASSHVNSPLHF	TGCGCCAGCAGCCATGTTAATTCACCCCTCCACTTT
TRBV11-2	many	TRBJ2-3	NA	CASSLGDGILSDTQYF	TGTGCCAGCAGCTTGGGGGATGGGATCTTATCAGATACGCAGTATTTT
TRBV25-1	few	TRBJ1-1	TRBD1	CASSDPGQATEAFF	TGTGCCAGCAGTGACCCGGGACAGGCTACTGAAGCTTTCTTT
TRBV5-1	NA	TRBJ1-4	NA	CASSLGDNNEKLFF	TGCGCCAGCAGCTTGGGGGACAATAATGAAAAACTGTTTTTT
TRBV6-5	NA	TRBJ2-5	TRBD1	CASRNRGYETQYF	TGTGCCAGCAGAAACAGGGGCTATGAGACCCAGTACTTC
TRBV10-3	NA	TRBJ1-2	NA	CAITSRGEGYGYTF	TGTGCCATCACCTCTCGGGGGGAAGGGTATGGCTACACCTTC
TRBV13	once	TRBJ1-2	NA	CASSYPGSRVGGYTF	TGTGCCAGCAGTTATCCAGGGAGTCGGGTTGGTGGCTACACCTTC
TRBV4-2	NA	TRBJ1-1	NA	CASSQDMDRATEAFF	TGTGCCAGCAGCCAAGACATGGACCGGGCCACTGAAGCTTTCTTT
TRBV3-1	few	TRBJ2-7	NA	CASSQELGSYEQYF	TGTGCCAGCAGCCAAGAGCTCGGCTCCTACGAGCAGTACTTC
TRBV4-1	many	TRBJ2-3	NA	CASSQEGVRTDTQYF	TGCGCCAGCAGCCAAGAGGGGGTCCGCACAGATACGCAGTATTTT
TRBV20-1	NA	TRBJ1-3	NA	CSARLGTASGNTIYF	TGCAGTGCTAGGTTAGGAACGGCTTCTGGAAACACCATATATTTT
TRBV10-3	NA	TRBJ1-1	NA	CAIGAGAPGAEAFF	TGTGCCATCGGGGCAGGGGCCCCGGGCGCTGAAGCTTTCTTT
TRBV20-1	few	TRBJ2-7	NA	CSASTDQTYEQYF	TGCAGTGCTAGCACAGACCAAACCTACGAGCAGTACTTC
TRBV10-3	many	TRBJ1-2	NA	CAISESSSYGYTF	TGTGCCATCAGTGAGTCTTCCAGCTATGGCTACACCTTC
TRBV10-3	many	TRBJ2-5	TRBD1	CAISWDSQETQYF	TGTGCCATCAGCTGGGACAGCCAAGAGACCCAGTACTTC
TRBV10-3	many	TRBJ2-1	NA	CAISESARGDNEQFF	TGTGCCATCAGTGAGTCGGCGCGGGGCGACAATGAGCAGTTCTTC
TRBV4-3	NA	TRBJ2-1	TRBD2	CASSQVGAGGRNEQFF	TGCGCCAGCAGCCAAGTTGGAGCGGGGGGGCGCAATGAGCAGTTCTTC
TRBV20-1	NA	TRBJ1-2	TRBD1	CSARVTGGSGGYTF	TGCAGTGCTAGGGTGACAGGGGGCTCTGGTGGCTACACCTTC
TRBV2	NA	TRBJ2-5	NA	CASSGGLTRSETQYF	TGTGCCAGCAGCGGGGGGCTCACCCGTTCAGAGACCCAGTACTTC
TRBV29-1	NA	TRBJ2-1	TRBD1	CSVESPDRGHNEQFF	TGCAGCGTTGAGTCTCCGGACAGGGGCCACAATGAGCAGTTCTTC
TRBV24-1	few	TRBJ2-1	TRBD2	CATSDFSGGPAEQFF	TGTGCCACCAGTGATTTTAGCGGGGGGCCCGCCGAGCAGTTCTTC
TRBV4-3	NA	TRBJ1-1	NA	CASSQERAGYTEAFF	TGCGCCAGCAGCCAAGAACGGGCGGGGTACACTGAAGCTTTCTTT
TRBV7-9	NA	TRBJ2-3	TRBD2	CASSPERGATDTRYF	TGTGCCAGCAGCCCGGAGCGGGGGGCCACAGATACGCGGTATTTT
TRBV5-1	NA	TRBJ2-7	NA	CASSLVLGGGASYEQYF	TGCGCCAGCAGCTTGGTCTTGGGCGGGGGCGCCTCCTACGAGCAGTACTTC
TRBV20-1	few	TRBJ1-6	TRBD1	CSAAGQGYNSPLHF	TGCAGTGCTGCGGGACAGGGCTATAATTCACCCCTCCACTTT
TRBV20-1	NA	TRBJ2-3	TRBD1	CSKLDRGTDTQYF	TGCAGTAAACTCGACAGGGGCACAGATACGCAGTATTTT
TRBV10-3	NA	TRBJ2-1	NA	CAISDRNQETQFF	TGTGCCATCAGTGACCGAAACCAAGAGACCCAGTTCTTC
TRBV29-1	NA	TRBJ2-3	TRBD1	CSLAPRDRQFPDTQYF	TGTAGCCTTGCCCCCCGGGACAGACAATTTCCAGATACGCAGTATTTT
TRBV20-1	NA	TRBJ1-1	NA	CSAQDPSDSGGLTEAFF	TGCAGTGCTCAAGATCCGTCCGATTCGGGGGGGCTCACTGAAGCTTTCTTT